The 6 T cell receptor beta chains below were found in one sample sequenced in a study of blood T cell repertoires in COVID-19. Measured with immunoSEQ multiplex PCR; TCRdb has only the in-frame clones, and not every one. The table includes about 80,000 clones, around 81% detected once. What was sequenced was peripheral blood. The source is a human donor in a cohort sampled during active COVID-19.

The CDR3, as DNA: TGTGCCAGCAGTCTAGGGAGTAGAGAGCAGTACGTC. Amino acids: CASSLGSREQYV. The rearrangement joins TRBV28 to TRBJ2-7; possibly TRBD2 for D (5 bases). Germline V CDR1 and CDR2: MDHEN, SYDVKM. This CDR3 has 12 residues. V lost 5 bases, J lost 7 bases, and 12 bases lay in between.

This chain connects TRBV6-6 to TRBJ2-7; D may be TRBD1 (6 bases). This CDR3 comprises 15 residues. Trimming stripped 0 bases from V and 5 bases from J, with 14 bases between. Germline loops: CDR1 MNHNY, CDR2 SVGAGI (reference sequence). The CDR3 region is CASSYSKFEGDEQYF. The CDR3 DNA sequence: TGTGCCAGCAGTTACTCGAAATTTGAGGGGGACGAGCAGTACTTC.

The rearrangement joins TRBV9 to TRBJ2-3, with D possibly TRBD2 on 5 matching bases. Germline CDR1 SGDLS, CDR2 YYNGEE. The CDR3 consists of 14 residues. The V and J ends lost 5 bases and 6 bases respectively, with 16 bases between them. The CDR3 region is CASSTTRVEDTQYF. The CDR3 coding sequence is TGTGCCAGCAGTACCACGAGGGTGGAGGATACGCAGTATTTT.

This chain links TRBV25-1 with TRBJ2-7; 11 positions agree with TRBD1. The CDR3 totals 14 residues. The V gene end was trimmed by 8 bases and the J gene end by 7 bases; junction bases not matched to a gene: 10. Germline V gives CDR1 MGHDK, CDR2 SYGVNS. CDR3 nucleotides: TGTGCCAGCGGATCGGGACAGGGGGTGTTTGAGCAGTACTTC. As protein: CASGSGQGVFEQYF.

This clone was detected once. J is TRBJ1-3 and V is TRBV29-1, with D perhaps TRBD1 (6 bases). Germline-derived CDR1 and CDR2 are SQVTM and ANQGSEA. V lost 7 bases and J lost 4, with 14 bases in between. The CDR3 covers 13 residues. CDR3: CSARGGRGNTIYF. The CDR3 coding sequence is TGCAGCGCCCGGGGGGGGCGAGGAAACACCATATATTTT.

This clone was counted between two and nine times. The rearrangement joins TRBV27 to TRBJ1-5, with a weak D call TRBD1 (6 bases). This CDR3 is built from 15 residues. Germline V gene lookup returns CDR1 MNHEY and CDR2 SMNVEV (reference sequence). Between the trimmed V and J ends, which lost 2 bases and 7 bases, there was a span of 15 bases. CDR3 coding DNA: TGTGCCAGCAGTTTAGGCAGGGGAAGGGGACAGCCCCAGCATTTT. It yields the protein CASSLGRGRGQPQHF.